This T cell receptor beta chain was identified in a study of T cell responses to AZD1222 COVID-19 vaccine. The germline gives CDR1 SGHKS, CDR2 YYEKEE (reference sequence). CDR3 length: 18 residues. Trimming removed 0 bases at V and 0 bases at J, with 13 bases between. Second-dose timings of about 4 or about 12 weeks were pooled. Whole-study results and caveats: Only six people who got AZD1222 tested seropositive at baseline. The study found vaccine-associated CD4 TCRs spanning spike, dominant at 160-218 and 743-854.

The method was immunoSEQ multiplex PCR; TCRdb's version includes in-frame clones alone and lacks a portion of them. This table holds more than 70,000 clones, around nine tenths found once. This clone was detected once. Its antigen is not identified. The sample here was peripheral blood, taken 28 days after the second AZD1222 dose. The source is an adult who received the AZD1222 COVID-19 vaccine. The chain employs TRBV5-5 and TRBJ1-6, with D unclear. The CDR3 here is CASSLDWLLSSYNSPLHF. The CDR3 bases are TGTGCCAGCAGCTTGGACTGGCTCCTCAGCTCCTATAATTCACCCCTCCACTTT.